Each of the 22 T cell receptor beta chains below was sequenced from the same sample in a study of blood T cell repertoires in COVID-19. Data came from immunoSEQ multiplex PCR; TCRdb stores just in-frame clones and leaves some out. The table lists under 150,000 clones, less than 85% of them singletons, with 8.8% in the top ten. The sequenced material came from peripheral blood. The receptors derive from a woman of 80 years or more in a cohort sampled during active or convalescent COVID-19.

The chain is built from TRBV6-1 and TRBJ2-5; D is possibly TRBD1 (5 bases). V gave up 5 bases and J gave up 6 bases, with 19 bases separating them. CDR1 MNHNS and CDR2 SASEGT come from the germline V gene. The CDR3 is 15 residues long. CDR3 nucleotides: TGTGCCAGCAGTAACAAGGGGCCCCAAAGCAAGACCCAGTACTTC. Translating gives CASSNKGPQSKTQYF.

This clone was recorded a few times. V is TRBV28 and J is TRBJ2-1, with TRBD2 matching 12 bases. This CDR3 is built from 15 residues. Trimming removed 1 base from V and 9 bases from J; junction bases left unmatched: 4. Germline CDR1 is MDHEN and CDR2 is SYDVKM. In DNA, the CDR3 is TGTGCCAGCAGTTTATCTAGCGGGGGGGCCTTTGAGCAGTTCTTC. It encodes CASSLSSGGAFEQFF.

The CDR3 DNA is TGTGCCAGCAGCCCCTGGACAGGATTCGCGAGCACAGATACGCAGTATTTT. Its protein product is CASSPWTGFASTDTQYF. V gene TRBV3-1 (or the pseudogene TRBV3-2) combines with J gene TRBJ2-3, with TRBD1 matching 7 bases. The CDR3 totals 17 residues. V lost 4 bases and J lost 0; bases outside the gene matches: 10. CDR1 is LGHDT and CDR2 is YNNKEL in the germline V gene (reference sequence).

CDR3 residues: CATLTGLAGGGSEQFF. Written as DNA, the CDR3 is TGTGCCACCTTAACGGGACTAGCGGGGGGCGGCAGCGAGCAGTTCTTC. V and J are TRBV10-3 and TRBJ2-1; the match to TRBD2 covers 15 bases. V trimming: 10 bases; J trimming: 10 bases; junction bases outside the gene matches: 14. CDR3 length: 16 amino acids. Looked up from germline, CDR1 is ENHRY and CDR2 is SYGVKD.

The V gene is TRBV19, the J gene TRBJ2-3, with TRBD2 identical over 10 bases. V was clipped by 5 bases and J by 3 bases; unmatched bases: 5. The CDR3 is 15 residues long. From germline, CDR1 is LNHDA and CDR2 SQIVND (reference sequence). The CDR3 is CASSASGGSTDTQYF. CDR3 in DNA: TGTGCCAGTAGTGCTAGCGGGGGATCAACAGATACGCAGTATTTT.

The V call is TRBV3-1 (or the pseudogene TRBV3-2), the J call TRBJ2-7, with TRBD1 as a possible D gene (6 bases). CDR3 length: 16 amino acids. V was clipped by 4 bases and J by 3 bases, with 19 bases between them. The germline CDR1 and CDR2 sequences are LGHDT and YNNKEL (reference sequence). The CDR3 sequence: CASSPTFDRSRYEQYF. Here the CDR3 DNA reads TGTGCCAGCAGCCCCACCTTCGACAGGTCCCGCTACGAGCAGTACTTC.

This chain's CDR3 is CASMPGTGHNSPLHF. The CDR3 DNA reads TGTGCCAGCATGCCCGGGACAGGCCATAATTCACCCCTCCACTTT. The chain combines TRBV3-1 (or the pseudogene TRBV3-2) with TRBJ1-6; TRBD1 aligns across 8 bases. V was pared by 7 bases and J by 5 bases, with 7 bases of the junction left unmatched. The CDR3 is made up of 15 amino acids. CDR1 is LGHDT, CDR2 YNNKEL, per germline (reference sequence).

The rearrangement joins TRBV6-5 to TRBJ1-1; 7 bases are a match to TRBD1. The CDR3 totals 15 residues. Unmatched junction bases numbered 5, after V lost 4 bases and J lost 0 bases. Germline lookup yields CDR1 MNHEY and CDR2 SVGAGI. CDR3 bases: TGTGCCAGCAGTTTCAGGGGGGCTATGAACACTGAAGCTTTCTTT. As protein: CASSFRGAMNTEAFF.

The CDR3 here is CASSRRNRDRGDEQFF. CDR3 nucleotide sequence: TGTGCCAGCAGCCGGAGAAACCGGGACAGGGGGGATGAGCAGTTCTTC. The chain uses TRBV7-8 and TRBJ2-1; 11 nucleotides match TRBD1. The CDR3 totals 16 residues. J was trimmed by 8 bases and V by 5 bases; bases with no gene match: 11. Germline loops: CDR1 SGHVS, CDR2 FQNEAQ.

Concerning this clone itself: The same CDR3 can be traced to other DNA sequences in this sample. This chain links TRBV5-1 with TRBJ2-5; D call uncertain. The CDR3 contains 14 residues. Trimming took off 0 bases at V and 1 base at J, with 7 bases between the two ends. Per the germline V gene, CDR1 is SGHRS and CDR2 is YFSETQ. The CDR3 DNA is TGCGCCAGCAGCTTGGTCGGTTCCCAAGAGACCCAGTACTTC. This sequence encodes CASSLVGSQETQYF.

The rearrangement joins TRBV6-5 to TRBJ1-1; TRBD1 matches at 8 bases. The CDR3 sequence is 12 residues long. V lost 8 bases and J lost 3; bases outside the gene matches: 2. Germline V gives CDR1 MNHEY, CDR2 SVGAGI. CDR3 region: CASDRGDTEAFF. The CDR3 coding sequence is TGTGCCAGCGACAGGGGAGACACTGAAGCTTTCTTT.

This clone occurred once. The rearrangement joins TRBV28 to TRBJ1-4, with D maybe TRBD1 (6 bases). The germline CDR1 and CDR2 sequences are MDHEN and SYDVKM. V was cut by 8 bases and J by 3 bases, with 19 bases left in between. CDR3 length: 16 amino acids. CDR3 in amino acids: CASGPAGADPNEKLFF. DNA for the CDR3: TGTGCCAGCGGACCTGCAGGGGCGGACCCTAATGAAAAACTGTTTTTT.

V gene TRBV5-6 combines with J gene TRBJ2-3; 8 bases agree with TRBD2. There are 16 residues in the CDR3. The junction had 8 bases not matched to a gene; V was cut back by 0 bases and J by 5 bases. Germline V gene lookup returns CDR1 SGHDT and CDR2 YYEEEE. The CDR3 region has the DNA TGTGCCAGCAGCTTGGTTGGTAGCGGGGTGGGAGATACGCAGTATTTT. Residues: CASSLVGSGVGDTQYF.

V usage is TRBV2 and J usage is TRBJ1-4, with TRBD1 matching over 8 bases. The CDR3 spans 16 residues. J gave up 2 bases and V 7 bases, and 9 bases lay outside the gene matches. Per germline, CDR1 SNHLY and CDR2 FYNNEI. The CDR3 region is CASTEDRVSTNEKLFF. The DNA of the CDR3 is TGTGCCAGCACTGAGGACAGGGTTTCTACTAATGAAAAACTGTTTTTT.

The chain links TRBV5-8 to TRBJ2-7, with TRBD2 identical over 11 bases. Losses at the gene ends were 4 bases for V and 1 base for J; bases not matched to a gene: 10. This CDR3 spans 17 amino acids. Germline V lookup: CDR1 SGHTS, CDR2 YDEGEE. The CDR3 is CASSPVKLAGGSYEQYF. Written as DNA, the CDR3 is TGTGCCAGCAGCCCCGTGAAGTTAGCGGGGGGGTCCTACGAGCAGTACTTC.

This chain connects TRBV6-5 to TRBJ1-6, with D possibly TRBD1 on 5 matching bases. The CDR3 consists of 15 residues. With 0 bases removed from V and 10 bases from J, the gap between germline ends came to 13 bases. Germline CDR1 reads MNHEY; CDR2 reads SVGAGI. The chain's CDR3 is CASSYSFQGTSPLHF. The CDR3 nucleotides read TGTGCCAGCAGTTACTCGTTCCAGGGTACCTCACCCCTCCACTTT.

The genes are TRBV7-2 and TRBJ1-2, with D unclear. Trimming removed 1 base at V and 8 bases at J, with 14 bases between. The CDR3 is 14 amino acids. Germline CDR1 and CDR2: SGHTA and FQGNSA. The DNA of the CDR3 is TGTGCCAGCAGCTTAGTGTCCGGTAGAGAAGGCTACACCTTC. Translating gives CASSLVSGREGYTF. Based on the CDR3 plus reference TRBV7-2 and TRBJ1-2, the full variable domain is GAGVSQSPSNKVTEKGKDVELRCDPISGHTALYWYRQSLGQGLEFLIYFQGNSAPDKSGLPSDRFSAERTGGSVSTLTIQRTQQEDSAVYLCASSLVSGREGYTFGSGTRLTVV.

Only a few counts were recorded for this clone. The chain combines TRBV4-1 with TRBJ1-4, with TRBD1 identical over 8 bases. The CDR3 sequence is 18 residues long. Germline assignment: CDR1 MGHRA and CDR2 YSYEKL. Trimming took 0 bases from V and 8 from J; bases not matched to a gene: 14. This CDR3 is CASSQDLLPPTGEEKLFF. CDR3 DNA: TGCGCCAGCAGCCAAGATTTGCTTCCCCCGACAGGGGAAGAAAAACTGTTTTTT.

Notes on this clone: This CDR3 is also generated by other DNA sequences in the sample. Here the CDR3 reads CASRDRGRTDTQYF. Here the CDR3 DNA reads TGTGCCAGCAGAGACAGGGGTAGGACAGATACGCAGTATTTT. The gene calls are TRBV6-5 and TRBJ2-3; 8 bases fit TRBD1. Germline values: CDR1 MNHEY, CDR2 SVGAGI. Trimming cost V 6 bases and J 3 bases; bases outside gene matches: 5. This CDR3 is built from 14 residues.

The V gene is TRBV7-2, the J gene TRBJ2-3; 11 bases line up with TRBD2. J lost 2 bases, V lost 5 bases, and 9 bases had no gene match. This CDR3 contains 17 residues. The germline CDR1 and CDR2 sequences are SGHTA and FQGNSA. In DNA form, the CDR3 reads TGTGCCAGCAGCCCTCTAGCGGGGGGCCCTCCCACAGATACGCAGTATTTT. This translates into CASSPLAGGPPTDTQYF.

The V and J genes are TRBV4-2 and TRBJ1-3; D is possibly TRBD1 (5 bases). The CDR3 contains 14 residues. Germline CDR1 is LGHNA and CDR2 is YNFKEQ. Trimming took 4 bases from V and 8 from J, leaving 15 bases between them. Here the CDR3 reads CASSRDSKLDTIYF. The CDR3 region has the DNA TGTGCCAGCAGCCGAGACAGTAAGCTAGACACCATATATTTT.

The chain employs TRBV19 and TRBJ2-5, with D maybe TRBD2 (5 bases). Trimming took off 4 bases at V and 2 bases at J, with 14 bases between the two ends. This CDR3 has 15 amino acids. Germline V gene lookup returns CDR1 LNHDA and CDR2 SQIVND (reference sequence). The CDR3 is CASSRWGATQETQYF. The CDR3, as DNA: TGTGCCAGTAGTAGATGGGGAGCTACACAAGAGACCCAGTACTTC.